This TCR beta chain appears in the sequencing data of a study of shared clonotypes between healthy human individuals. Naive CD45RA+ and memory CD45RA-negative subsets were split from CD4+ cells. Study-wide points: Against clonotypes common to all four donors, non-shared ones had lower generation probabilities.

The protocol was immunoSEQ multiplex PCR, while the TCRdb copy is restricted to in-frame clones and leaves out a portion. Of a few million clones detected, almost 96% appear once; the ten largest clones hold approximately 0.13%. Turning to this clone: The target antigen is unknown. Distinct nucleotide sequences in the sample also encode this CDR3.

The origin of this receptor is a young man in good health. Sequenced input: naive CD4+ T cells sorted from blood. Subset of the sample: CD45RA+ positively selected.

This CDR3 is CASSPNRGPNTGELFF. CDR3 DNA sequence: TGTGCCAGCTCACCAAACAGGGGACCGAACACCGGGGAGCTGTTTTTT. The gene calls are TRBV18 and TRBJ2-2; 7 nucleotides agree with TRBD1. V was pared by 2 bases and J by 0 bases, with 3 bases of the junction left unmatched. This CDR3 spans 16 amino acids. Germline V lookup: CDR1 KGHSH, CDR2 LQKENI.